This is a list of T cell receptor beta chains from one sample in a study of T cell responses to AZD1222 COVID-19 vaccine. Assay: immunoSEQ multiplex PCR; the TCRdb copy retains only in-frame clones and omits some. The data hold 100,000 to 150,000 clones, with about 89% observed a single time. Sequencing used peripheral blood, obtained on day 0 of AZD1222 vaccination. The receptors come from an adult in good health. CDR3s include the opening cysteine and the closing phenylalanine or tryptophan. D genes are given only for firm matches. Clone size is stated in some rows and not others, as once, few, many or a class when expanded.

clone size,V gene,J gene,D gene,CDR3 protein,CDR3 DNA
-,TRBV9,TRBJ1-6,TRBD1,CASSPQDRAYNSPLHF,TGTGCCAGCAGCCCGCAGGACAGGGCCTATAATTCACCCCTCCACTTT
-,TRBV12-3/TRBV12-4,TRBJ2-1,-,CASSFGTSYEQFF,TGTGCCAGCAGTTTCGGAACTAGCTATGAGCAGTTCTTC
-,TRBV6-5,TRBJ1-1,-,CASSYSTRGNTEAFF,TGTGCCAGCAGTTACTCGACACGGGGGAACACTGAAGCTTTCTTT
-,TRBV6-4,TRBJ1-5,-,CASSDSKQIDSNQPQHF,TGTGCCAGCAGTGACTCGAAACAGATCGATAGCAATCAGCCCCAGCATTTT
-,TRBV5-1,TRBJ2-7,-,CASSLEQGLSYEQYF,TGCGCCAGCAGCTTGGAGCAGGGTCTCTCCTACGAGCAGTACTTC
-,TRBV7-2,TRBJ1-2,TRBD1,CASSLIYRGPYGYTF,TGTGCCAGCAGTCTTATCTACAGGGGGCCCTATGGCTACACCTTC
-,TRBV7-2,TRBJ2-4,TRBD1,CASSLADRVTLAKNIQYF,TGTGCCAGCAGCTTAGCGGACAGGGTGACCCTAGCCAAAAACATTCAGTACTTC
-,TRBV6-4,TRBJ2-1,TRBD2,CASSDSPLAGGPLLDNEQFF,TGTGCCAGCAGTGACTCCCCCCTAGCGGGAGGGCCCCTCCTCGACAATGAGCAGTTCTTC
few,TRBV24-1,TRBJ2-7,-,CATSDRQETYEQYF,TGTGCCACCAGTGATCGACAAGAAACCTACGAGCAGTACTTC
-,TRBV29-1,TRBJ2-7,-,CSVEGHSSYEQYF,TGCAGCGTTGAAGGACACAGCTCCTACGAGCAGTACTTC
-,TRBV5-5,TRBJ1-3,-,CASSLAGDSGNTIYF,TGTGCCAGCAGCTTGGCAGGGGATTCTGGAAACACCATATATTTT
-,TRBV23-1,TRBJ2-6,TRBD2,CASSPREREDAGANVLTF,TGCGCCAGCAGCCCCCGGGAACGGGAGGATGCCGGGGCCAACGTCCTGACTTTC
few,TRBV19,TRBJ2-2,-,CASSIDLVTPDGELFF,TGTGCCAGTAGTATAGATCTAGTGACTCCGGACGGGGAGCTGTTTTTT
-,TRBV12-3/TRBV12-4,TRBJ1-1,-,CASSLGVTEAFF,TGTGCCAGCAGTTTGGGAGTGACTGAAGCTTTCTTT
-,TRBV19,TRBJ1-1,TRBD1,CASSSDRVNTEAFF,TGTGCCAGTAGTTCCGACAGGGTGAACACTGAAGCTTTCTTT
-,TRBV19,TRBJ1-1,TRBD1,CASSMGQLLNTEAFF,TGTGCCAGTAGTATGGGACAGCTATTGAACACTGAAGCTTTCTTT
-,TRBV28,TRBJ2-2,-,CASSATVNTGELFF,TGTGCCAGCAGTGCGACAGTGAACACCGGGGAGCTGTTTTTT
-,TRBV27,TRBJ2-1,-,CASSSLYNEQFF,TGTGCCAGCAGTTCCCTGTACAATGAGCAGTTCTTC
-,TRBV5-1,TRBJ2-7,-,CASSFAFGGEQYF,TGCGCCAGCAGCTTCGCCTTTGGTGGCGAGCAGTACTTC
-,TRBV5-5,TRBJ2-2,-,CASSLAIGMGTGELFF,TGTGCCAGCAGCTTGGCTATAGGTATGGGCACCGGGGAGCTGTTTTTT
-,TRBV4-1,TRBJ1-4,-,CASRIGPQAKNEKLFF,TGCGCCAGCAGGATTGGGCCACAAGCCAAGAATGAAAAACTGTTTTTT
few,TRBV5-1,TRBJ2-7,-,CASSLDAGTSYEQYF,TGCGCCAGCAGCTTGGATGCGGGGACGTCCTACGAGCAGTACTTC
-,TRBV27,TRBJ1-2,-,CASSLWAGDGYTF,TGTGCCAGCAGTTTATGGGCAGGGGACGGCTACACCTTC
-,TRBV5-8,TRBJ2-1,-,CASSLRAGPSYNEQFF,TGTGCCAGCAGTCTTCGGGCGGGCCCCTCCTACAATGAGCAGTTCTTC
once,TRBV19,TRBJ2-7,-,CASSMSTRGLASYEQYF,TGTGCCAGTAGTATGAGTACTCGCGGCCTTGCGTCCTACGAGCAGTACTTC
few,TRBV4-3,TRBJ1-4,TRBD1,CASSQADRGANEKLFF,TGCGCCAGCAGCCAAGCCGACAGGGGCGCTAATGAAAAACTGTTTTTT
-,TRBV5-4,TRBJ2-7,TRBD2,CASSLRGLGSTEQYF,TGTGCCAGCAGCTTGAGGGGACTAGGGTCTACCGAGCAGTACTTC
once,TRBV5-1,TRBJ2-2,-,CASRIENTGELFF,TGCGCCAGCAGGATAGAGAACACCGGGGAGCTGTTTTTT
-,TRBV13,TRBJ1-2,TRBD1,CASSLRQGGGYTF,TGTGCCAGCAGCTTAAGACAGGGTGGTGGCTACACCTTC
-,TRBV13,TRBJ1-1,-,CASSSQFVSAEAFF,TGTGCCAGCAGCTCCCAGTTTGTGTCTGCTGAAGCTTTCTTT
-,TRBV6-2/TRBV6-3,TRBJ1-2,-,CASSYAVDGYTF,TGTGCCAGCAGTTACGCGGTCGATGGCTACACCTTC
-,TRBV28,TRBJ2-5,-,CASSFWRFIETQYF,TGTGCCAGCAGTTTTTGGCGGTTTATAGAGACCCAGTACTTC
-,TRBV27,TRBJ2-7,TRBD2,CASSLTPGLAGVEQYF,TGTGCCAGCAGTCTCACCCCGGGACTAGCGGGAGTCGAGCAGTACTTC
few,TRBV5-6,TRBJ2-7,TRBD2,CASSISGRFYEQYF,TGTGCCAGCAGCATTAGCGGGAGATTCTACGAGCAGTACTTC
-,TRBV19,TRBJ1-3,TRBD1,CASSIVTGTGNTIYF,TGTGCCAGTAGTATAGTGACAGGGACGGGAAACACCATATATTTT
-,TRBV19,TRBJ2-5,-,CASRPKEGVPQETQYF,TGTGCCAGTAGACCTAAGGAGGGAGTCCCCCAAGAGACCCAGTACTTC
-,TRBV5-1,TRBJ1-6,TRBD1,CASSSSGTANSPLHF,TGCGCCAGCAGCTCATCCGGGACAGCCAATTCACCCCTCCACTTT
-,TRBV5-1,TRBJ2-1,-,CASRPSGSSYNEQFF,TGCGCCAGCAGACCAAGCGGAAGCTCCTACAATGAGCAGTTCTTC
-,TRBV7-3,TRBJ2-3,TRBD2,CASSLTPAGGPVNTQYF,TGTGCCAGCAGCTTAACTCCAGCGGGAGGGCCCGTAAATACGCAGTATTTT
-,TRBV27,TRBJ1-5,-,CASSLVYDQPQHF,TGTGCCAGCAGTTTAGTGTACGATCAGCCCCAGCATTTT
-,TRBV28,TRBJ1-2,TRBD1,CASTADRAGYGYTF,TGTGCCAGCACCGCGGACAGGGCAGGCTATGGCTACACCTTC
-,TRBV5-1,TRBJ2-7,TRBD2,CASSLMTSGAGPYEQYF,TGCGCCAGCAGCTTAATGACTAGCGGGGCCGGTCCCTACGAGCAGTACTTC
-,TRBV24-1,TRBJ1-2,-,CATSDYPGSGYTF,TGTGCCACCAGTGATTACCCTGGGTCTGGCTACACCTTC
-,TRBV28,TRBJ2-5,-,CASSLSDMEETQYF,TGTGCCAGCAGTTTATCGGACATGGAAGAGACCCAGTACTTC